This T cell receptor beta chain derives from a study of immune evolution from preneoplasia to lung adenocarcinoma. Findings of the study overall: Later-stage lesions appeared to have more T cells, more diversity, less clonality.

The table lists this clone with a few counts. As yet, its antigen is unknown. Trimming cost V 5 bases and J 7 bases, with 18 bases left between them. Germline V lookup: CDR1 SGHTA, CDR2 FQGNSA. The CDR3 consists of 14 residues. Sequenced by immunoSEQ multiplex PCR; TCRdb stores in-frame clones only, minus some. The top ten hold about 2.1% of the sample, which has some 8,200 clones, approximately 80% seen once. Sequenced sample: FFPE invasive lung adenocarcinoma tissue. This receptor was taken from a person aged 45 to 69 with lung adenocarcinoma. V gene TRBV7-2 combines with J gene TRBJ2-7; D may match TRBD1 or TRBD2 (5 bases each). The CDR3 region is CASSPYGTKGEQYF. The CDR3 region has the DNA TGTGCCAGCAGCCCGTACGGGACCAAGGGGGAGCAGTACTTC.